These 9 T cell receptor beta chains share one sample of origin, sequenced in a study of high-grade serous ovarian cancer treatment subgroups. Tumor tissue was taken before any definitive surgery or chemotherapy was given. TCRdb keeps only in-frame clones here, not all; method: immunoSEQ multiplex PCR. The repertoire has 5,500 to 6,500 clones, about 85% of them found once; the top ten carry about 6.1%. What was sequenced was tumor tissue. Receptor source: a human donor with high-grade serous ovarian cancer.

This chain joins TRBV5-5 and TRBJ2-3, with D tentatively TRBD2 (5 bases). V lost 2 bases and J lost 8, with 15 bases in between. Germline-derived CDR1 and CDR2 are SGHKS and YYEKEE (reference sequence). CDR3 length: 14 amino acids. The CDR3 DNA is TGTGCCAGCAGCTTTCCCCTAGCTCAGCGTACGCAGTATTTT. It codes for CASSFPLAQRTQYF. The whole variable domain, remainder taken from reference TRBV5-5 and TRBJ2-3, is DAGVTQSPTHLIKTRGQQVTLRCSPISGHKSVSWYQQVLGQGPQFIFQYYEKEERGRGNFPDRFSARQFPNYSSELNVNALLLGDSALYLCASSFPLAQRTQYFGPGTRLTVL.

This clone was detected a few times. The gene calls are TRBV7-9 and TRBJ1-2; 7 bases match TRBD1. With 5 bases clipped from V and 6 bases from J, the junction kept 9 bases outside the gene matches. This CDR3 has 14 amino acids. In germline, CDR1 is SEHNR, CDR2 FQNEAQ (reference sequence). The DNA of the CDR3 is TGTGCCAGCAGCGAACGACAGGGTTTGGATGGCTACACCTTC. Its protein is CASSERQGLDGYTF.

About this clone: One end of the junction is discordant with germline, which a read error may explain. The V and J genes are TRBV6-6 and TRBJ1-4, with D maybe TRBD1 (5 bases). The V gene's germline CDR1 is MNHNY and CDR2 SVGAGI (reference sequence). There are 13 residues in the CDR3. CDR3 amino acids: CATGDRPNEKLVF. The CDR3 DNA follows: TGTGCCACCGGAGACAGACCTAATGAAAAACTGGTTTTT.

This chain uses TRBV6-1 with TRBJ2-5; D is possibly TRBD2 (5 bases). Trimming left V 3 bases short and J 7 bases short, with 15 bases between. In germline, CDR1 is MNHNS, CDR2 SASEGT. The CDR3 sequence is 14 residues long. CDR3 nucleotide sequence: TGTGCCAGCAGTGATAACGGGAAAGCTGTGACCCAGTACTTC. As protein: CASSDNGKAVTQYF.

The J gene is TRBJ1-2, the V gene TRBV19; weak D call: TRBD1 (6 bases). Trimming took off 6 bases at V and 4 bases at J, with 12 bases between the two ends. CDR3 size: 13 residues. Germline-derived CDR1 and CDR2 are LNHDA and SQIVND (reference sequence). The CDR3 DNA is TGTGCCAGTAGACACAGGGATTTCTATGGCTACACCTTC. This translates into CASRHRDFYGYTF.

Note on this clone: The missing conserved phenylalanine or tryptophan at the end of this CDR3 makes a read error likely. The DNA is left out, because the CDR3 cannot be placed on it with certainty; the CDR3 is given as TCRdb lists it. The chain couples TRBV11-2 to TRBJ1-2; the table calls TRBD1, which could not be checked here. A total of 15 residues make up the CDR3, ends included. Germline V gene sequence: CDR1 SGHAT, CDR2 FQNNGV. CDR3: CASSLTPSGQGDLSI.

This CDR3 is CASSLMGGPYGYTF. As DNA, the CDR3 is TGTGCCAGCAGTTTAATGGGAGGTCCCTATGGCTACACCTTC. The chain carries TRBV28 and TRBJ1-2; D is uncertain. The CDR3 is 14 residues long. Germline V gene sequence: CDR1 MDHEN, CDR2 SYDVKM. V shed 2 bases and J shed 4 bases, with 11 bases lying between them.

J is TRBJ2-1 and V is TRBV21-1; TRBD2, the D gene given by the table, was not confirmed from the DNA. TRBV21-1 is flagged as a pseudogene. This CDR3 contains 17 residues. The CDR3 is CASSKKGGRGWYNEQFF. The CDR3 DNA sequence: TGTGCCAGCAGCAAAAAAGGGGGGAGGGGCTGGTACAATGAGCAGTTCTTC.

Here the CDR3 reads CAIMTADTQYF. In DNA form, the CDR3 reads TGTGCCATCATGACCGCAGATACGCAGTATTTT. The genes are TRBV10-3 and TRBJ2-3; D uncertain. V lost 7 bases, J lost 4 bases, and 6 bases lay in between. The germline V gene has CDR1 ENHRY and CDR2 SYGVKD. There are 11 residues in the CDR3.